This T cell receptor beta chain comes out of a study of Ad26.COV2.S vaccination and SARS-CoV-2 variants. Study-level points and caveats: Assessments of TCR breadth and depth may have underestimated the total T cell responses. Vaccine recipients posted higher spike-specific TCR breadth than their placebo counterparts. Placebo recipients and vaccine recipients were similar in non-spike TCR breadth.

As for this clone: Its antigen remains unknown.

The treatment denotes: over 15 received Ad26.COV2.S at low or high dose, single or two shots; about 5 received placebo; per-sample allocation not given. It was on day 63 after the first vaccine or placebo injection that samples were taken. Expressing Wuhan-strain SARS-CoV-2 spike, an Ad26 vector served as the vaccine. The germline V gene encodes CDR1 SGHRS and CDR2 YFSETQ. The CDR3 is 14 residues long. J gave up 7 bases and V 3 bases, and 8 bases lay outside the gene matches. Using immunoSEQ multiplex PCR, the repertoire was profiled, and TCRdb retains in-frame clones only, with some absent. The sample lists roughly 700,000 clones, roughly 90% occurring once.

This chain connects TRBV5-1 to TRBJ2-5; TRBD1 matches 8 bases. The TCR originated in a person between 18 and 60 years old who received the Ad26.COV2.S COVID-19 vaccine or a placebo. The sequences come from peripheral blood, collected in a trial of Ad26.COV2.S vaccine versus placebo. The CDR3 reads CASSSTTGVVTQYF. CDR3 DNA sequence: TGCGCCAGCAGCTCGACGACAGGGGTAGTGACCCAGTACTTC.